This TCR beta chain was captured by sequencing in a study of blood T cell repertoires in COVID-19. The method was immunoSEQ multiplex PCR; TCRdb's version includes in-frame clones alone and lacks a portion of them. Altogether more than 100,000 clones are present, about 88% being singletons, with the ten largest covering about 17%. Germline CDR1 is SEHNR and CDR2 is FQNEAQ (reference sequence). J lost 4 bases, V lost 5 bases, and 6 bases had no gene match. The CDR3 loop spans 14 amino acids. The chain is built from TRBV7-9 and TRBJ1-2, with 8 bases identical to TRBD1. The sample comprised peripheral blood. This sequence originates from a woman older than 75 with acute or convalescent COVID-19. CDR3 DNA: TGTGCCAGCAGCACAGGGACAGGTTTCTATGGCTACACCTTC. As protein: CASSTGTGFYGYTF.